This entry lists 2 T cell receptor beta chains sequenced from one sample in a study. TCRdb passed the 5' RACE reads through MiXCR, listing each CDR3 protein once. This sample yields tens of thousands of distinct CDR3 sequences, of which approximately 25% are seen a single time; about 3.7% belongs to the top ten. What was sequenced was naive CD4+ T cells sorted from a lymph node. The sample's subset: naive CD4+ T cells, CD4+CD45RA+CD25-. Receptors originate from a female donor with breast cancer.

Ten or more counts support this clonotype. The V gene is TRBV5-1, the J gene TRBJ2-1; possible D gene TRBD1, 5 bases. CDR1 and CDR2 from the germline V gene are SGHRS and YFSETQ. The CDR3 consists of 14 residues. The ends were cut back, 1 base at V and 6 bases at J, with 11 bases in the middle. This CDR3 reads CASSLLATGNEQFF. CDR3 DNA sequence: TGCGCCAGCAGCTTGCTCGCCACAGGCAATGAGCAGTTCTTC.

This clonotype occurred many times. The chain has TRBV7-2 and TRBJ2-1, with D possibly being TRBD2 (7 bases). CDR3 length: 15 amino acids. Trimming shortened V by 2 bases and J by 5 bases, and 13 bases separated the two germline ends. Germline CDR1 SGHTA, CDR2 FQGNSA. Written as DNA, the CDR3 is TGTGCCAGCAGCTTACGGGGGGCCGGGGACAATGAGCAGTTCTTC. Protein sequence: CASSLRGAGDNEQFF.